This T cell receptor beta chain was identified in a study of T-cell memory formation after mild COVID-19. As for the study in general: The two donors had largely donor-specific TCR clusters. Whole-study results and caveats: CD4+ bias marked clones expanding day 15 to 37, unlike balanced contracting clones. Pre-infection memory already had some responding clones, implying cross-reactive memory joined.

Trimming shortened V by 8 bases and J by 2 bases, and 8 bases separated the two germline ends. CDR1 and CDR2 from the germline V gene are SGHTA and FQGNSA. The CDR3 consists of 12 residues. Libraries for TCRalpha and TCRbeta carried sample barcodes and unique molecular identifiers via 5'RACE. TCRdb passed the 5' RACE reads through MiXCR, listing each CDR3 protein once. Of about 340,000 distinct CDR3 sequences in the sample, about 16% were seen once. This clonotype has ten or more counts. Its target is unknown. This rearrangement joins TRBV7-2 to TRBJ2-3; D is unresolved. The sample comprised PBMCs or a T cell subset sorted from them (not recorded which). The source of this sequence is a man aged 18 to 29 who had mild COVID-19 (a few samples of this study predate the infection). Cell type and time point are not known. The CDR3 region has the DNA TGTGCCAGCGGAGCAGTCACAGATACGCAGTATTTT. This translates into CASGAVTDTQYF.